This TCR beta chain was profiled in a study of beta chain features in type 1 diabetes. Study-level findings and limits: When Type 1 diabetes patients were examined, their TCRB CDR3s proved moderately but significantly shorter in all four CD4+ subsets. A pattern of fewer insertions and more deletions at VDJ junctions was seen in type 1 diabetes patients.

All of the isolated RNA was reverse transcribed, so expressed TCRB transcripts were sequenced. This table comes from immunoSEQ multiplex PCR, and its TCRdb copy is limited to in-frame clones, with some not included. The sample holds 300,000 to 400,000 clones, over 8.5% seen once. V was clipped by 6 bases and J by 6 bases; unmatched bases: 6. The CDR3 contains 13 residues. CDR1 is ENHRY, CDR2 SYGVKD, per germline. This clone was observed at least ten times. The antigen is not known. The rearrangement uses TRBV10-3 and TRBJ1-1; 8 nucleotides match TRBD1. Sequenced sample: central memory CD4+ T cells from blood. This clonotype was sampled from a young man with type 1 diabetes. The CDR3 DNA reads TGTGCCATCAGACCCGACAGGGGCTCTGAAGCTTTCTTT. This translates into CAIRPDRGSEAFF.